The 20 T cell receptor beta chains below all came from one sample that was sequenced in a study of cytomegalovirus exposure and HLA in healthy donors. Primers for the PCR totalled 60 Vbeta and 13 Jbeta. Measured with immunoSEQ multiplex PCR; TCRdb has only the in-frame clones, and not every one. The sample includes 100,000 to 150,000 clones, around four fifths of them seen just once. The sample taken for sequencing was PBMCs. These receptors all stem from a woman between 40 and 55 years old in good health and CMV-seropositive.

V and J are TRBV12-5 and TRBJ2-2; TRBD2 might be the D (6 bases). The CDR3 loop spans 18 amino acids. Germline lookup yields CDR1 LGHNT and CDR2 FRNRAP. V gave up 2 bases and J gave up 6 bases, with 22 bases separating them. The CDR3 loop is CASGLFKSPKTSSGELFF. In nucleotides, the CDR3 is TGTGCTAGTGGTTTGTTTAAAAGCCCTAAGACTAGTTCCGGGGAGCTGTTTTTT.

Concerning this clone: Sequence at one end of the junction differs from germline and may be a read error. The rearrangement uses TRBV7-9 and TRBJ2-1, with D perhaps matching TRBD2 (5 bases). Germline V gene lookup returns CDR1 SEHNR and CDR2 FQNEAQ (reference sequence). This CDR3 has 16 residues. Here the CDR3 reads CSSSVGGGSSYNEQFF. As DNA, the CDR3 is TGTTCCAGCAGCGTGGGTGGTGGGAGCTCCTACAATGAGCAGTTCTTC.

The J gene is TRBJ2-5, the V gene TRBV5-1; 16 bases align to TRBD2. The CDR3 totals 17 residues. Germline V gene lookup returns CDR1 SGHRS and CDR2 YFSETQ. After removal of 3 bases from V and 3 bases from J, the junction contained 5 bases not matched to a gene. The CDR3 sequence: CASSSGLAGGAKETQYF. The DNA for the CDR3 is TGCGCCAGCAGCTCGGGACTAGCGGGGGGGGCGAAAGAGACCCAGTACTTC.

The rearrangement joins TRBV7-2 to TRBJ2-1, with TRBD2 matching 11 bases. Germline lookup yields CDR1 SGHTA and CDR2 FQGNSA. There are 16 residues in the CDR3. The V and J ends lost 5 bases and 5 bases, in that order; junction bases with no gene match: 8. The CDR3 here is CASSPYLAGGNNEQFF. CDR3 nucleotide sequence: TGTGCCAGCAGCCCGTACTTAGCGGGGGGGAACAATGAGCAGTTCTTC.

This clone was counted a single time. This chain links TRBV18 with TRBJ1-1; 7 bases are a match to TRBD1. Germline assignment: CDR1 KGHSH and CDR2 LQKENI. The trim removed 5 bases at V and 1 base at J, leaving 10 bases unmatched. The CDR3 is made up of 16 amino acids. The CDR3 DNA reads as TGTGCCAGCTCAGCCTCAACCGGGACAGCGAACACTGAAGCTTTCTTT. Translated: CASSASTGTANTEAFF.

The rearrangement uses TRBV28 and TRBJ2-1; D not certain. The V end lost 11 bases, the J end lost 0 bases, and 14 bases lay between the germline ends. The germline gives CDR1 MDHEN, CDR2 SYDVKM. The CDR3 is 14 amino acids. The CDR3 DNA reads as TGTGCCTCCCTGGAGCATTCCTCCTACAATGAGCAGTTCTTC. Encoded protein: CASLEHSSYNEQFF.

CDR3 sequence (DNA): TGTGCCAGCAGCTTATCAGGGGGCGGGGACCTCGGCCATCTCTACTACAATGAGCAGTTCTTC. Translation gives CASSLSGGGDLGHLYYNEQFF. The chain uses TRBV9 and TRBJ2-1; TRBD1 matches 8 bases. V lost 4 bases, J lost 3 bases, and 24 bases stayed unmatched. Germline V gene sequence: CDR1 SGDLS, CDR2 YYNGEE. The CDR3 has 21 residues.

In its sample, this clone was seen a few times. V usage is TRBV11-2 and J usage is TRBJ2-1; the match to TRBD2 covers 10 bases. The CDR3 sequence is 16 residues long. V gave up 1 base and J gave up 5 bases; unmatched junction bases: 5. In germline, CDR1 is SGHAT, CDR2 FQNNGV. The CDR3 loop reads CASSLVLAGTHNEQFF. The DNA of the CDR3 is TGTGCCAGCAGCTTAGTACTAGCGGGGACCCACAATGAGCAGTTCTTC.

The rearrangement links TRBV5-4 to TRBJ2-2; 11 nucleotides agree with TRBD2. The CDR3 extends over 16 amino acids. The V and J ends lost 5 bases and 5 bases, in that order; junction bases with no gene match: 8. The germline CDR1 and CDR2 sequences are SGHNT and YYREEE (reference sequence). CDR3 protein: CASRSGVAGGTGELFF. The CDR3 coding sequence is TGTGCCAGCAGATCCGGAGTAGCGGGGGGGACCGGGGAGCTGTTTTTT.

This clone turned up a few times. This chain connects TRBV7-2 to TRBJ2-1; D gene uncertain. Germline values: CDR1 SGHTA, CDR2 FQGNSA. Trimming removed 3 bases at V and 10 bases at J, with 10 bases between. This CDR3 has 12 residues. The CDR3 DNA reads TGTGCCAGCAGCTTGCAGGAACACGAGCAGTTCTTC. This gives the protein CASSLQEHEQFF.

This sequence joins TRBV29-1 and TRBJ2-5; 7 bases are a match to TRBD1. Judging by the DNA end, TRBJ2-7 fits better; the J call may be wrong. This CDR3 region has 16 residues. Germline V gene data show CDR1 as SQVTM and CDR2 as ANQGSEA. The CDR3 region is CSVERARAGGTYEQYF. CDR3 bases: TGCAGCGTTGAACGGGCCCGGGCAGGGGGAACCTACGAGCAGTACTTC.

The rearrangement links TRBV27 to TRBJ1-5; D remains unclear. Trimming cost V 0 bases and J 4 bases, with 4 bases left between them. Germline CDR1 reads MNHEY; CDR2 reads SMNVEV (reference sequence). The length of the CDR3 is 13 residues. The CDR3, as DNA: TGTGCCAGCAGTTTATCCGGGAATCAGCCCCAGCATTTT. Amino acid sequence: CASSLSGNQPQHF.

The V call is TRBV25-1, the J call TRBJ2-1; 11 bases match TRBD2. Trimming took 4 bases from V and 2 from J; bases not matched to a gene: 4. Germline-derived CDR1 and CDR2 are MGHDK and SYGVNS. The length of the CDR3 is 16 residues. CDR3 in DNA: TGTGCCAGCAGTGCTCAACTAGCGGGGGCCTACAATGAGCAGTTCTTC. Residues: CASSAQLAGAYNEQFF. Combining the CDR3 with reference TRBV25-1 and TRBJ2-1 gives the whole variable domain EADIYQTPRYLVIGTGKKITLECSQTMGHDKMYWYQQDPGMELHLIHYSYGVNSTEKGDLSSESTVSRIRTEHFPLTLESARPSHTSQYLCASSAQLAGAYNEQFFGPGTRLTVL.

V usage is TRBV11-2 and J usage is TRBJ2-2, with D unclear. The CDR3 length is 12 residues. The V gene lost 1 base and the J gene lost 5 bases, with 2 bases spanning the gap. CDR1 SGHAT and CDR2 FQNNGV come from the germline V gene. The CDR3, as DNA: TGTGCCAGCAGCTTAGTAACCGGGGAGCTGTTTTTT. Protein sequence: CASSLVTGELFF.

This clone showed up just a few times. The chain is built from TRBV5-4 and TRBJ2-6; D possibly corresponds to TRBD1 (5 bases). Trimming left V 2 bases short and J 4 bases short, with 10 bases between. In germline, CDR1 is SGHNT, CDR2 YYREEE (reference sequence). This CDR3 has 15 residues. CDR3 sequence: CASSFRGVGANVLTF. The CDR3 coding sequence is TGTGCCAGCAGCTTTAGGGGCGTGGGGGCCAACGTCCTGACTTTC.

About this clone itself: One end of the junction does not line up with germline, which may come from a read error. The V and J genes are TRBV29-1 and TRBJ2-2; TRBD2 is a possible D gene (5 bases). Germline loops: CDR1 SQVTM, CDR2 ANQGSEA. The length of the CDR3 is 15 residues. DNA for the CDR3: TGCAGCGTTGAAAGTCCCAGCTCAGAACACCGGGGAGCTGTTTTT. Translation: CSVESPSSEHRGAVF.

This chain connects TRBV6-5 to TRBJ1-1; TRBD1 matches 7 bases. The J segment lost 11 bases and the V segment lost 4 bases, leaving 7 bases of the junction unmatched. CDR3 length equals 12 residues. Per the germline V gene, CDR1 is MNHEY and CDR2 is SVGAGI. The CDR3 DNA reads TGTGCCAGCAGTTCGAGACAGGGAGAGGCTTTCTTT. The encoded protein is CASSSRQGEAFF.

This clone was recorded many times. The V call is TRBV10-1, the J call TRBJ1-1; 7 bases map to TRBD1. The CDR3 has 15 residues. Germline lookup yields CDR1 WNHNN and CDR2 SYGVQD (reference sequence). The V segment lost 9 bases and the J segment 1 base; nucleotides outside the gene matches: 11. In DNA form, the CDR3 reads TGCGCCAGATCCGGGCAGGGGGGCTCGAACACTGAAGCTTTCTTT. Protein sequence: CARSGQGGSNTEAFF.

There are a few counts of this clone. This chain connects TRBV2 to TRBJ2-1; the D is unclear. Trimming took 8 bases from V and 0 from J, leaving 8 bases between them. CDR3 size: 13 residues. Germline V gene lookup returns CDR1 SNHLY and CDR2 FYNNEI. CDR3 sequence reads: CASLRSSYNEQFF. The CDR3 region has the DNA TGTGCCAGCCTCCGGAGCTCCTACAATGAGCAGTTCTTC.

This chain links TRBV19 with TRBJ1-4; TRBD1 matches 10 bases. CDR1 LNHDA and CDR2 SQIVND come from the germline V gene (reference sequence). The trim removed 7 bases at V and 9 bases at J, leaving 11 bases unmatched. The CDR3 has 15 residues. CDR3 sequence: CASTKGGDRGQKLFF. Here the CDR3 DNA reads TGTGCCAGTACCAAGGGAGGGGACAGGGGACAAAAACTGTTTTTT.